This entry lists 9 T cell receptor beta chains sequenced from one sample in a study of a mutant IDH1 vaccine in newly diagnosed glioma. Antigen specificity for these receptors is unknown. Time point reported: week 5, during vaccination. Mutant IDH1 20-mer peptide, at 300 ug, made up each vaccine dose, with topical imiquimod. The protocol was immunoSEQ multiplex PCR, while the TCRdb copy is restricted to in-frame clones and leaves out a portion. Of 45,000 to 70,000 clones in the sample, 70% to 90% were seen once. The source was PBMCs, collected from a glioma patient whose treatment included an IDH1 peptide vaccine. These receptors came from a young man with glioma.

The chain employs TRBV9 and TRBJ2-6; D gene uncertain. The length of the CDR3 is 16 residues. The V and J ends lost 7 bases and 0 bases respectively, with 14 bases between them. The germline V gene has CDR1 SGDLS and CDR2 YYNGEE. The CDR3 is CASLGWKRSGANVLTF. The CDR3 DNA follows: TGTGCCAGCCTGGGGTGGAAACGCTCTGGGGCCAACGTCCTGACTTTC.

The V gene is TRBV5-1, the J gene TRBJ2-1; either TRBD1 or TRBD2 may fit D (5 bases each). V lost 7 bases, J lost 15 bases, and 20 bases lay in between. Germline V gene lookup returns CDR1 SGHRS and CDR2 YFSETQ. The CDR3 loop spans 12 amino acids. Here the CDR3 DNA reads TGCGCCAGCGGGCTCGGGCAGGGAGAGTCGTTCTTC. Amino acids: CASGLGQGESFF.

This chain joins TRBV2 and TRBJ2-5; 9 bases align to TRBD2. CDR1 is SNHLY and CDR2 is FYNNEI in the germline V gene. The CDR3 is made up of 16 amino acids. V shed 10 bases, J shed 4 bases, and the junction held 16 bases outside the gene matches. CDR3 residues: CANTWTSVKGGETQYF. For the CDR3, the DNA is TGTGCCAACACCTGGACTAGCGTCAAAGGGGGAGAGACCCAGTACTTC.

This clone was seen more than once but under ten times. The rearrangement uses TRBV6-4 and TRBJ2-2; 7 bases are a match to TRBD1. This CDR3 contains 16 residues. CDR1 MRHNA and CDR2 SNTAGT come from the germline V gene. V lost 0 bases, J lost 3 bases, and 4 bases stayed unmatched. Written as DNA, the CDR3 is TGTGCCAGCAGTGACTCGACAGACAGGGACACCGGGGAGCTGTTTTTT. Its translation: CASSDSTDRDTGELFF.

The CDR3 nucleotides are TGTGCCAGCAGCCCAGACAGGGTGAAAGGGTACGAGCAGTACTTC. This sequence encodes CASSPDRVKGYEQYF. The genes are TRBV16 and TRBJ2-7, with 7 bases aligning to TRBD1. CDR3 length equals 15 residues. Trimming took 4 bases from V and 4 from J; bases not matched to a gene: 10. Germline lookup yields CDR1 KGHSY and CDR2 FQNENV.

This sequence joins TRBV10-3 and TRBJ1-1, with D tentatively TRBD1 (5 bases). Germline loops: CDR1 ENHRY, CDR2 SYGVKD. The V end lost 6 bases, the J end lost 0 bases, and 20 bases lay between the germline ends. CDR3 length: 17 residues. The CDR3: CAIRVRLRVAVNTEAFF. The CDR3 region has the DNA TGTGCCATCAGGGTTCGTCTCAGGGTGGCGGTGAACACTGAAGCTTTCTTT.

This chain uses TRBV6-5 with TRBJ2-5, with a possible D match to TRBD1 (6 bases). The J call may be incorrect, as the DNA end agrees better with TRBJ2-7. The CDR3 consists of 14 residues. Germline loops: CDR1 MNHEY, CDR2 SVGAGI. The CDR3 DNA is TGTGCCAGCAGTTACTCGGGACACGCTTACGAGCAGTACTTC. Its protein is CASSYSGHAYEQYF.

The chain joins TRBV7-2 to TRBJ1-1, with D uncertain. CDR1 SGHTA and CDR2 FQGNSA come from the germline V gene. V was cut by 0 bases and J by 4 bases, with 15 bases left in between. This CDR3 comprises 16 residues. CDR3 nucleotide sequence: TGTGCCAGCAGCTTAGCGCCGAGGGTTTGGAGCACTGAAGCTTTCTTT. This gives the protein CASSLAPRVWSTEAFF.

The CDR3 DNA reads TGTGCCAGCAGCTTGCTCCCGGGACTTCAAGAGACCCAGTACTTC. Translated, it gives CASSLLPGLQETQYF. The chain employs TRBV7-7 and TRBJ2-5, with D possibly TRBD2 on 6 matching bases. Germline-derived CDR1 and CDR2 are SSHAT and FNYEAQ (reference sequence). The CDR3 has 15 amino acids. The V gene lost 3 bases and the J gene lost 2 bases, with 13 bases spanning the gap.